The subject of this entry is one TCR beta chain. Its target is unknown. The sample is drawn from a study of T cells in Graves' hyperthyroidism and ophthalmopathy. Across the whole study: Once the initial diagnosis was made, peripheral blood was obtained before any treatment. Points from the study as a whole: Stable hyperthyroidism was told apart from ophthalmopathy by a model built on 13 V-J features.

Amplification targeted TCR beta CDR3 regions from RNA transcripts. HTBI primers drove first-round RT-PCR of the TCR CDR3. In TCRdb, the multiplex PCR reads were re-called with MiXCR into one record per CDR3 protein. The top ten hold 8.4% of the sample, which has fewer than 800,000 distinct CDR3 sequences, about 16% seen once. The source is a man younger than 30 with Graves' hyperthyroidism. Sequenced: blood.

DNA for the CDR3: TGCAGTGCTCACCCTCTACCCGGGAGATACAATGAGCAGTTCTTC. It codes for CSAHPLPGRYNEQFF. This chain joins TRBV20-1 and TRBJ2-1, with a tentative D call TRBD2 (6 bases). Germline CDR1 reads DFQATT; CDR2 reads SNEGSKA (reference sequence). The V and J ends lost 5 bases and 4 bases respectively, with 18 bases between them. The CDR3 spans 15 residues.